This TCR beta chain was captured by sequencing in a study of blood T cell repertoires in COVID-19 (dated by TCRdb to the early 2020s). About the investigation overall: Samples from collaborators originated in the United States, Italy and Spain and spanned both the acute and convalescent phases of COVID-19. The prospective study material was composed of cDNA or gDNA derived from T cells, B-cell-depleted T cells, or PBMCs. Subjects who had been exposed to COVID-19, were actively infected with it, or had recovered from it provided the deeply sampled blood TCRbeta repertoires that made up the dataset. The repertoires were released in a freely available public database meant as a resource for research on the immune response to SARS-CoV-2. The samples were drawn from the first 160 participants of the ongoing ImmuneRACE study and from 1,200 or so subjects provided by 6 global collaborators. Sample metadata almost always included a de-identified subject ID, COVID-19 status, age in years and sex. HLA class I and class II types, where available, came from metadata supplied by the sample provider rather than from assay-based typing.

In Seattle, one collaborating source enrolled patients while the infection was active and tracked those patients longitudinally over the course of disease. Each collaborating institution followed its own protocols to collect whole blood in K2EDTA tubes. For TCRbeta analysis, collaborator samples were shipped as frozen whole blood, as isolated PBMCs, or as DNA extracted from either sample type. Overall study outcomes, separate from this receptor: How much clinical and demographic metadata was included differed by source and by participant, and the metadata was provided uncurated.

The V and J ends are trimmed by 2 bases and 11 bases, leaving 18 bases between them. The CDR3 goes from the cysteine to the phenylalanine over 14 residues. The DNA shown is the 42-base CDR3, in frame from base 1. CDR1 and CDR2 are read off the germline V gene (reference sequence) as MNHNY and SVGAGI. TCRbeta CDR3 regions were amplified from genomic DNA using the immunoSEQ Assay, a bias-controlled multiplex PCR. In the source study's methods: Nucleated cell counts per sample were estimated from amplification of reference gene primers within the assay. To quantify the absolute abundance of each unique TCRbeta CDR3 rearrangement, sequence reads were collapsed and filtered. For each sample, productive Simpson clonality was calculated as the square root of Simpson's diversity index over productive rearrangements. TCRdb's version of the immuneACCESS table is confined to in-frame rearrangements and falls short of the full clone set. An unresolved V gene accounts for under half of the shortfall where checked; the remainder is of unknown origin. From that table come the V and J calls and clone size; the DNA was used to work out D and trimming. The sample table holds 150,000 to 200,000 clones, of which about 90% were seen once. The ten largest clones add up to 4.8% of the sample.

On this clone: The clone's antigen remains unknown. No base quality information exists; no much larger clone differs at one position.

Recombination connected TRBV6-6 to TRBJ1-1; D gene: possibly TRBD1, on 5 matching bases. This TCR derives from a man aged 30-40 years with COVID-19, enrolled during active disease. The sequencing input was peripheral blood. The encoded CDR3 is CASSYPLSGLRAFF. In nucleotides, the sequence is TGTGCCAGCAGTTACCCTCTTTCGGGACTCCGTGCTTTCTTT.